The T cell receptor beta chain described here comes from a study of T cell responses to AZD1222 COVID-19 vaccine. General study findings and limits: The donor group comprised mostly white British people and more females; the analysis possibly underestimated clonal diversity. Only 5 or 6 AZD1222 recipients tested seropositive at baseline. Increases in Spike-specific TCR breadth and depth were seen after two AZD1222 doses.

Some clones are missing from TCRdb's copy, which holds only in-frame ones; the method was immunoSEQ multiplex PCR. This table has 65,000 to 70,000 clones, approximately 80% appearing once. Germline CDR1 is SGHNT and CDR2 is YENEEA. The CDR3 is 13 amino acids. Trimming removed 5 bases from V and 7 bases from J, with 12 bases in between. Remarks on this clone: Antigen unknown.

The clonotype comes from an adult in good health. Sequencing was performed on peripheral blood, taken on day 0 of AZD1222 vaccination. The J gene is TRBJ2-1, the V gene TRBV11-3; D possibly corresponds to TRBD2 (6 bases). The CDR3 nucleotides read TGTGCCAGCAGCACCCGACTAGAAAATGAGCAGTTCTTC. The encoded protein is CASSTRLENEQFF.